This is a list of T cell receptor beta chains from one sample in a study of T cells after yellow fever vaccination. MiXCR, run by TCRdb on the 5' RACE reads, gives a single entry per CDR3 protein. This sample has under 55,000 distinct CDR3 sequences; 6% to 8.5% occur once, and the top ten carry 20% to 30%. The source material was CD8+ T cells not binding an NS4B(214-222) dextramer, sorted from PBMCs, sampled roughly seven weeks after the first yellow fever vaccination. The receptor source for this set is a man younger than 35 who received the YFV17D yellow fever vaccine. Both conserved end residues are part of each CDR3. Each record gives: clone size, V gene, CDR3 length, J gene, CDR3 protein. Clone size appears in some rows only: once, few, many, or a class for an expanded clone.

-	TRBV5-1	13	TRBJ2-1	CAAGGAGYTEQFF
many	TRBV20-1	14	TRBJ2-5	CSARDGSGQETQYF
few	TRBV12-3/TRBV12-4	14	TRBJ1-1	CASRMGQGNTEAFF
-	TRBV7-3	17	TRBJ2-2	CASSLTSGGAGHEELFF
many	TRBV15	15	TRBJ2-1	CATSGLPGANNEQFF
-	TRBV6-1	15	TRBJ2-5	CASSGTSGGMESQYF
many	TRBV5-1	13	TRBJ2-1	CASAGTSYNEQFF
many	TRBV5-1	15	TRBJ1-5	CASSPGWGSNQPQHF
few	TRBV5-8	12	TRBJ1-4	CASGGRSEKLFF
many	TRBV11-2	15	TRBJ2-1	CASSLGGGYYNEQFF
many	TRBV7-2	13	TRBJ2-5	CASSLGYEETQYF
once	TRBV7-9	15	TRBJ1-1	CASSLKHGMNTEAFF
many	TRBV20-1	10	TRBJ1-2	CSASGPGYTF
many	TRBV27	12	TRBJ1-6	CASSGGRSPLHF
many	TRBV7-6	12	TRBJ1-1	CASSLDGAEAFF
-	TRBV19	12	TRBJ1-6	CASSIGGSPLHF
many	TRBV5-1	15	TRBJ1-5	CASSETGGPSQPQHF
many	TRBV9	16	TRBJ2-3	CASSASGTQGADTQYF
many	TRBV7-9	12	TRBJ1-1	CASSLAGTEAFF
many	TRBV6-2/TRBV6-3	14	TRBJ2-3	CASSSGGATDTQYF
few	TRBV14	15	TRBJ1-1	CASSPSIVGTGEAFF
many	TRBV12-3/TRBV12-4	13	TRBJ1-2	CASRLTRKDGYTF
few	TRBV4-3	16	TRBJ2-5	CASSPTYSGGGETQYF
many	TRBV12-3/TRBV12-4	16	TRBJ2-1	CASSLARLAGGPGQFF
few	TRBV7-9	16	TRBJ2-1	CASSPTTSGGGGEQFF
-	TRBV11-2	15	TRBJ2-1	CASSPGTGISNEQFF
few	TRBV5-1	19	TRBJ2-2	CASSLEPLTSGGDTGELFF
few	TRBV29-1	13	TRBJ1-1	CSVLIGSNTEAFF
many	TRBV24-1	13	TRBJ2-1	CATSGRNVNEQFF
-	TRBV27	14	TRBJ1-4	CASSFGGTNEKLFF
-	TRBV7-9	14	TRBJ1-5	CASSSSGGNQPQHF
many	TRBV4-3	14	TRBJ2-1	CASSQGTGINEQFF
few	TRBV4-1	14	TRBJ2-3	CASSQMGSTDTQYF
many	TRBV12-3/TRBV12-4	14	TRBJ2-4	CASSFMGLENIQYF
few	TRBV28	16	TRBJ2-6	CASSWDREAGANVLTF
few	TRBV29-1	13	TRBJ1-1	CSVPRQGANEAFF
many	TRBV6-2/TRBV6-3	16	TRBJ2-3	CASSFKTGEVTDTQYF
many	TRBV29-1	18	TRBJ2-5	CSVEERPSGRLFQETQYF
many	TRBV7-2	15	TRBJ2-7	CASSFRGDRYYEQYF
many	TRBV7-8	12	TRBJ2-1	CASSLGAGEQFF
few	TRBV7-9	17	TRBJ1-2	CASTFWGRGEEDYGYTF
many	TRBV27	13	TRBJ2-1	CASSFGVYNEQFF
few	TRBV5-4	14	TRBJ2-5	CASSSGQEQETQYF
-	TRBV5-1	14	TRBJ1-5	CASSPGHGDQPQHF
few	TRBV27	14	TRBJ2-5	CASSLGSRGETQYF
-	TRBV7-3	18	TRBJ2-3	CASSPLAGGPRSTDTQYF
few	TRBV7-2	12	TRBJ2-7	CASSQGEYEQYF
few	TRBV4-1	14	TRBJ2-4	CASSGGSAKNIQYF
-	TRBV11-1	19	TRBJ2-7	CASSATPGQGRKSSYEQYF
-	TRBV18	16	TRBJ2-2	CASSPPTGAGTGELFF
many	TRBV20-1	13	TRBJ2-4	CSARKPNGNIQYF
-	TRBV4-1	12	TRBJ1-2	CASSQGGGGYTF
many	TRBV12-3/TRBV12-4	15	TRBJ2-1	CASRNTTSGAGEQFF
few	TRBV6-2/TRBV6-3	15	TRBJ1-2	CASSSRAGGFYGYTF
many	TRBV7-3	11	TRBJ2-2	CASTYTGELFF
many	TRBV12-3/TRBV12-4	13	TRBJ2-7	CASSLKGRDEQYF
-	TRBV29-1	12	TRBJ2-1	CSEVGAGNEQFF
few	TRBV7-8	14	TRBJ1-2	CASSPVKAWGGYTF
many	TRBV3-2	22	TRBJ2-2	CASSLMTLGLAGPSSTTGELFF
-	TRBV29-1	13	TRBJ2-1	CSVGPPDVGGQFF